This T cell receptor beta chain was sequenced during a study of cytomegalovirus exposure and HLA in healthy donors (TCRdb year 2017). Background on the whole study: An earlier analysis of some 500 of the donors reported more than 250 Gb of sequence data and approximately 110 million unique TCR beta sequences from some 180 million T cells. An early release that covered more than 550 HLA-typed donors contained approximately 300 gigabases of sequencing data and tens of millions of unique TCR sequences. Among the roughly 400 genotyped donors, roughly 80% belonged to the genetic ancestry cluster associated with self-reported Caucasian donors. The study was designed to test whether signatures of past pathogen exposure could be identified by cataloging public T cell receptors. The T cell repertoires of around 670 subjects were profiled by immunosequencing and related to cytomegalovirus serostatus. Along with the roughly 610-subject first cohort, a separate validation cohort of over a hundred different subjects was used. High-throughput TCR immunosequencing, statistical association of individual TCRs with disease status, and machine learning were combined to predict cytomegalovirus infection status. In a later analysis, previously published TCR beta repertoires from 670 or so donors were re-analyzed and high-resolution HLA genotyping was added so that TCR occurrence patterns could be studied. Rather than using new phenotypic data, the later analysis identified candidate immune exposures from TCR beta sequences and from how often those sequences occurred across donors. To decide whether each TCR beta V gene segment behaved as functional or pseudogenic, an earlier analysis of fewer than 750 of the donors relied on high-throughput TCR beta sequencing. Donor age, sex, ethnicity and CMV serostatus were compiled alongside the repertoire data. A later genetic analysis took genome-wide SNP genotypes for about 65% of the roughly 670 donors and used that subset as a discovery cohort. All discovery cohort repertoires had been generated using a single sequencing platform. HLA typing covered class I and class II loci at four-digit resolution. Typing coverage differed by locus: A, B, C, DRB1 and DQB1 were typed in roughly 620-640 donors, DQA1 in approximately 520, DPA1 in approximately 610, and DPB1 in about 450. Several DR-DQ haplotypes were handled as single units for association and clustering, since linkage in the cohort was strong. Among some 400 genotyped donors of the cohort, an average of about 240,000 unique TCR beta nucleotide sequences was sequenced per donor, of which 15% to 20% were non-productive.

The library was prepared using the immunoSEQ multiplex PCR assay. The multiplex PCR relied on a mix of 60 forward primers for TCR Vbeta segments and 13 reverse primers for TCR Jbeta segments. The CDR3 region of rearranged TCR beta genes was amplified from genomic DNA by a multiplex PCR assay. On the Illumina HiSeq System, the amplified TCR beta libraries were sequenced as 87-base-pair reads. The authors' pipeline ran thus. Across the roughly 640 repertoires, a later analysis counted 80 million or so unique TCR beta chains, roughly 11 million of which were shared by at least two donors. A nearest-neighbor algorithm error-corrected the raw reads and collapsed the reads into unique sequences, merging closely related sequences to remove PCR and sequencing errors. V, D and J gene segments were assigned by aligning CDR3 sequences to IMGT reference sequences. For a sequence to be retained, a match of at least six nucleotides was required to both a V gene segment and a J gene segment. Rearrangements were classified as productive when the CDR3 lacked stop codons and remained in frame with V and J, and all other rearrangements were classified as non-productive. CDR3 was defined according to IMGT convention as the region running from the second conserved V-encoded cysteine to the conserved J-encoded phenylalanine. The earlier analysis of 587 of the donors excluded any sequence lacking an unambiguous match to a single V gene segment. An earlier analysis of fewer than 650 of the donors classified V segments as functional when productive rearrangements were above 56.7% and as segregating when the standard deviation between donors was above 5%. A statistical classification framework was built to diagnose cytomegalovirus status from the catalog of TCR beta chain sequences. In a later analysis, TCR nucleotide sequences were compared against IMGT/GENE-DB human TR gene sequences so that V and J genes could be assigned. Using the TCRdist pipeline, a later analysis assigned CDR3 sequences along with most-parsimonious VDJ recombination scenarios. A later analysis defined each TCR beta chain by its CDR3 amino acid sequence plus V-gene family, and excluded reads lacking a unique V-gene family. In a later analysis, approximately 590 highly shared, low-generation-probability nucleotide sequences were removed to address suspected cross-contamination and a sequencing artifact. In a later analysis, a clonal expansion index for each public chain was calculated from normalized within-repertoire ranks of inferred template counts. In a later analysis, generation probabilities were computed using a VDJ recombination model fitted to out-of-frame rearrangements, and the results were checked against IGoR. In a later analysis, hypergeometric tests were used to score TCR-TCR, TCR-HLA and TCR-CMV co-occurrence, with a repertoire-size bias correction applied to TCR pairs. A later analysis estimated false discovery rates by permuting HLA or CMV assignments 20 times. In a later analysis, co-occurring TCRs were grouped using DBSCAN, with TCRdist sequence similarity added in when clustering inside HLA-allele-positive subsets. Repertoires with fewer than 30,000 or more than 120,000 public chains, plus five repertoires with anomalous nucleotide sharing, were excluded from co-occurrence clustering. The immuneACCESS repertoire file appears here via TCRdb, limited to in-frame rearrangements. These files lack a portion of the clones; in checked studies, under half of the deficit traces to unresolved V genes, and the cause of the others is not known. That table furnishes V, J and clone size, whereas the DNA furnished D and trimming. For this sample the table gives under 200,000 clones, of which roughly 80% were detected only once. About 7.7% of the sample lies in the top ten.

As to this clone: This receptor's antigen is unknown. Base qualities are not provided; no much larger clone lies one nucleotide away.

The cohort was made up of about 670 healthy bone marrow donors. Cohort members were all nominally healthy when sampled, although unrecorded immune exposures were likely present. The donor was CMV seropositive and was included in the group of some 290 seropositive cohort members. A peripheral blood sample was provided by each donor, and peripheral blood mononuclear cells were used for TCR beta sequencing. The Qiagen DNeasy Blood Extraction Kit was used to extract genomic DNA from the blood cell samples. What the work shows at the level of the full study, not this receptor alone: In a later analysis, about 16,000 TCR beta sequences were associated with specific HLA alleles at a false discovery rate of 0.05. Several of the top co-occurrence clusters appeared to be linked to parvovirus B19, influenza, CMV and Epstein-Barr virus, according to a later analysis. A later genetic analysis associated a missense DCLRE1C variant with V-gene and J-gene trimming of TCR beta chains, and an independent cohort replicated the association. According to a later genetic analysis, donors in an Asian-associated ancestry cluster had fewer N-insertions in productive TCRs than the approximately 700-donor mean. The study gave a list of some 150 TCR beta chains associated with cytomegalovirus. According to a later analysis, TCR association rates differed among HLA loci, with DRB1 alleles showing the most associated TCRs and HLA-C alleles showing the fewest. Correlated functional status among segregating V segments might reflect linkage disequilibrium, but an unknown experimental factor could not be ruled out. Across donors, most TCR sequences were observed very rarely, whereas some public TCRs were present in many individuals. Broadly in line with IMGT annotations, most TCR beta V segments showed up in productive rearrangements about 87% or about 30% of the time in an earlier analysis of 587 of the donors. Most CMV-associated TCR beta chains appeared to be HLA-restricted in a later analysis, and the HLA associations seemed to be driven largely by CMV exposure. Some IMGT-functional V segments, including TRBV6-2 and TRBV6-3, could not be told apart with the 87-base-pair reads, so those segments were excluded. In a later analysis, HLA-associated TCR beta chains were found to be more clonally expanded and to have lower generation probabilities than equally common non-associated chains. The authors suggested that the approach could potentially be generalized to other disease states and immunological phenotypes. When HLA alleles, especially DR and DQ, strongly co-occurred, TCR associations were difficult to assign to individual alleles. Sequencing depth was assumed to be roughly uniform across donors in the presence/absence analyses, though that assumption may not hold. In vitro tests confirmed that a few of the cytomegalovirus-associated TCR beta chains recognize cytomegalovirus antigens. Because counts were too low, fewer than 20 rarely observed V segments, including chromosome 9 orphons, were excluded from the earlier analysis of some 540 of the donors. A further reported finding was that TCR beta sequences accurately predicted the HLA-A and HLA-B alleles for most subjects in the first cohort. The sequencing pipeline was judged likely to have produced a cluster of highly shared sequence variants as a technical artifact. This cohort had only TCR beta chains sequenced, and the lack of alpha or paired-chain data limited which features could be detected. Cytomegalovirus status was reported to be diagnosed by the classifier with high specificity and sensitivity in both the original and validation cohorts. Because HLA typing was missing for some donors at each locus, association tests included only the typed subset. CMV serostatus was the only immune exposure information available for the cohort.

Including the terminal cysteine and phenylalanine, the CDR3 comprises 14 residues. The sequence is cut down to CDR3 DNA, 42 bases in frame from base 1. Trimming takes 4 bases from V and 11 bases from J, and the germline ends sit 15 bases apart. CDR1 and CDR2 are read off the germline V gene as SGHAT and FQNNGV. Recombination connected TRBV11-2 to TRBJ1-6; 6 matching bases give a weak D call of TRBD1. The sample was PBMCs. This clonotype was sampled from a woman in her twenties or thirties in good health and CMV-seropositive. The CDR3 has the sequence CASSSELQGAPLHF. In nucleotide form, the sequence is TGTGCCAGCAGCTCCGAGCTACAGGGTGCACCCCTCCACTTT.